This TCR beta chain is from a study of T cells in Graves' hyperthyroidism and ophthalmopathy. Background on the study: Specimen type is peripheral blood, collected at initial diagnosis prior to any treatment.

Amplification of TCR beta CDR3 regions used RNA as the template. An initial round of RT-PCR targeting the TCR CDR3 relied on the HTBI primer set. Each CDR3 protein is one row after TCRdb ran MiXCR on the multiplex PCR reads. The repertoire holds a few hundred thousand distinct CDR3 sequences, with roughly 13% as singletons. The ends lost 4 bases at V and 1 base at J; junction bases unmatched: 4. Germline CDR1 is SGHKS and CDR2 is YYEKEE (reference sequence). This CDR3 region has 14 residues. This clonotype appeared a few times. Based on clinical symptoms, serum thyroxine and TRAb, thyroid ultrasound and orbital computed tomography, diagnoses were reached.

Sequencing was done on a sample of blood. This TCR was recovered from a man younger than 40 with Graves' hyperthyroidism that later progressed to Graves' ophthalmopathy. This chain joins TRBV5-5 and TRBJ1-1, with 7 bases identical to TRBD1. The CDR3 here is CASSIGTANTEAFF. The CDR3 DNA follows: TGTGCCAGCAGCATCGGGACAGCGAACACTGAAGCTTTCTTT.